This TCR beta chain was captured by sequencing in a study of blood T cell repertoires in COVID-19. Study details: There were acute and convalescent COVID-19 samples, and they came from the United States, Italy and Spain. T cells, B-cell-depleted T cells, or PBMCs provided the cDNA or gDNA that served as material.

This clone appeared a few times. The assay was immunoSEQ multiplex PCR, and TCRdb's table has in-frame clones only and misses some. The table lists 64,000 or so clones, around 73% of them singletons. The sample was peripheral blood. This TCR came from a man aged 80 or over with acute or convalescent COVID-19.

CDR3 protein: CATSATNRGWDNEQFF. CDR3 bases: TGTGCCACCAGTGCTACCAACAGGGGTTGGGACAATGAGCAGTTCTTC. The J gene is TRBJ2-1, the V gene TRBV24-1; 7 nucleotides match TRBD1. The germline V gene encodes CDR1 KGHDR and CDR2 SFDVKD. V lost 5 bases and J lost 5; bases outside the gene matches: 11. CDR3 length: 16 amino acids.